The text below deals with one T cell receptor (beta chain). CDR1 is KGHDR, CDR2 SFDVKD, per germline. CDR3 size: 16 residues. V dropped 1 base and J dropped 5 bases, with 16 bases sitting between them. This sample is part of a study of T cell responses to AZD1222 COVID-19 vaccine. Turning to the study itself: Doses given second, at about 4 or about 12 weeks, were pooled.

Generated by immunoSEQ multiplex PCR, the TCRdb table keeps only in-frame clones and is missing some. Among about 140,000 clones listed, roughly nine tenths were seen once. The material sequenced was peripheral blood, taken on day 0 of AZD1222 vaccination. The receptor was isolated from an adult in good health. The chain is built from TRBV24-1 and TRBJ2-5; D gene unclear. The CDR3 nucleotides are TGTGCCACCAGTGATTTTGACGGCCCCTTCGGGGAGACCCAGTACTTC. This encodes CATSDFDGPFGETQYF.